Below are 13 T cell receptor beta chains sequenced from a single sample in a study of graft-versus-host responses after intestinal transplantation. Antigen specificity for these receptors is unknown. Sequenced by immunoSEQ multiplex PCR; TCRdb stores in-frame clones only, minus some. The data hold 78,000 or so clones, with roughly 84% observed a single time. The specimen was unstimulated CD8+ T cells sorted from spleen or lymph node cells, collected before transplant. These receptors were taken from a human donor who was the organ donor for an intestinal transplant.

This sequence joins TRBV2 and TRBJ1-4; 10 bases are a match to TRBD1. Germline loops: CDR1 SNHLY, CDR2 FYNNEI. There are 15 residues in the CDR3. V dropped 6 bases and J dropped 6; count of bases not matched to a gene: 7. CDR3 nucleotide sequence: TGTGCCAGCAGACGACAGGGGGCAGAGGATGAAAAACTGTTTTTT. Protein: CASRRQGAEDEKLFF.

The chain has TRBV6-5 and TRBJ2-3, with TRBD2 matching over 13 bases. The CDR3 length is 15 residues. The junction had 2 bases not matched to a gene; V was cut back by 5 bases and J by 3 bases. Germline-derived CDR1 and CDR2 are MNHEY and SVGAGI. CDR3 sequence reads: CASSGLAGETDTQYF. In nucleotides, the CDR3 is TGTGCCAGCAGTGGACTAGCGGGGGAGACAGATACGCAGTATTTT.

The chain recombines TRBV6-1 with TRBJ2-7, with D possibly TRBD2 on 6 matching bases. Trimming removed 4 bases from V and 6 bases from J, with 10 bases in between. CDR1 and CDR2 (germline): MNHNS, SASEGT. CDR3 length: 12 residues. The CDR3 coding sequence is TGTGCCAGCAGTGTGGTCGGGGGCGAGCAGTACTTC. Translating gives CASSVVGGEQYF.

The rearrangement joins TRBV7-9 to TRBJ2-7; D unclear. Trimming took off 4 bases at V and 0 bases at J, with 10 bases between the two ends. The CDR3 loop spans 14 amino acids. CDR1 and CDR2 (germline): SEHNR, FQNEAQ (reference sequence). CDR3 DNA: TGTGCCAGCAGCTCTTATCGGGCCTCCTACGAGCAGTACTTC. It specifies CASSSYRASYEQYF.

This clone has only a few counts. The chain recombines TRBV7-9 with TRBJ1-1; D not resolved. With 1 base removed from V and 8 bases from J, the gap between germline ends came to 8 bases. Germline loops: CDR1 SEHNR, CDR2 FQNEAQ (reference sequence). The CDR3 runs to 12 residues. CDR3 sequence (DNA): TGTGCCAGCAGCTTAGTTGGAGGAGAAGCTTTCTTT. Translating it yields CASSLVGGEAFF.

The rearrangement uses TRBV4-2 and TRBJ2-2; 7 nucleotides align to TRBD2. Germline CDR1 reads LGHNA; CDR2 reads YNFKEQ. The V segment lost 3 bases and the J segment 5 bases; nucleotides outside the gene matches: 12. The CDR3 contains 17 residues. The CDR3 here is CASSHPQGAGETGELFF. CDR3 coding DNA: TGTGCCAGCAGCCATCCCCAAGGGGCGGGGGAAACCGGGGAGCTGTTTTTT.

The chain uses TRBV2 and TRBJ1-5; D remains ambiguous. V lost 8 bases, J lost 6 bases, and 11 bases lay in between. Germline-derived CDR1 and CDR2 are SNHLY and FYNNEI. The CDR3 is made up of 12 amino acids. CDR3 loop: CASGGEGQPQHF. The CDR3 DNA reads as TGTGCCAGCGGCGGGGAAGGTCAGCCCCAGCATTTT.

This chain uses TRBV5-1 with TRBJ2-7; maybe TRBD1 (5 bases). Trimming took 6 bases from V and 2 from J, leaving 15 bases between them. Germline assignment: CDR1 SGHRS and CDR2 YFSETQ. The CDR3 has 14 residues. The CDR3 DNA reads TGCGCCAGCAATCCCGACAGCCTAACCTACGAGCAGTACTTC. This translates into CASNPDSLTYEQYF.

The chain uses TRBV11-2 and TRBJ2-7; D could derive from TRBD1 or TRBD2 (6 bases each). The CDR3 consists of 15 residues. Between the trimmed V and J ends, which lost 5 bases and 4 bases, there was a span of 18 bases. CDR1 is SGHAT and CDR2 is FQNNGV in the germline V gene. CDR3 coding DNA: TGTGCCAGCAGCCAAATCGTCGGGGGCCGATACGAGCAGTACTTC. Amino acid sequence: CASSQIVGGRYEQYF.

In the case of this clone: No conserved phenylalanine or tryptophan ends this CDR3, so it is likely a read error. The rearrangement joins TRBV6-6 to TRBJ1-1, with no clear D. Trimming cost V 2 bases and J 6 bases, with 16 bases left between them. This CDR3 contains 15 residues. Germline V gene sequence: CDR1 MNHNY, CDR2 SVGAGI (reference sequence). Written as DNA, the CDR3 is TGTGCCAGCAGTTACCCCCCCGGGGTGCTTTCTGAAGCTTTCCTT. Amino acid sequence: CASSYPPGVLSEAFL.

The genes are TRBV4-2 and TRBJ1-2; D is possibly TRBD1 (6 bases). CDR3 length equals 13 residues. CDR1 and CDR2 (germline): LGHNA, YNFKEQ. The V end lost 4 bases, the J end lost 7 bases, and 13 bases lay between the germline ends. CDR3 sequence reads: CASSPDRGSGYTF. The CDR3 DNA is TGTGCCAGCAGCCCGGACAGAGGTAGTGGCTACACCTTC.

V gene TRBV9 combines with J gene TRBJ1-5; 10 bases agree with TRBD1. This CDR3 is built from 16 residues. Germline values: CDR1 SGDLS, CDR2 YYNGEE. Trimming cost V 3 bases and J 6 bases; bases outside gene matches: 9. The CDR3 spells CASSAGGQGLGQPQHF. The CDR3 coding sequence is TGTGCCAGCAGCGCCGGGGGACAGGGGCTGGGTCAGCCCCAGCATTTT. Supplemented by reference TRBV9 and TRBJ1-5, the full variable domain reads DSGVTQTPKHLITATGQRVTLRCSPRSGDLSVYWYQQSLDQGLQFLIQYYNGEERAKGNILERFSAQQFPDLHSELNLSSLELGDSALYFCASSAGGQGLGQPQHFGDGTRLSIL.

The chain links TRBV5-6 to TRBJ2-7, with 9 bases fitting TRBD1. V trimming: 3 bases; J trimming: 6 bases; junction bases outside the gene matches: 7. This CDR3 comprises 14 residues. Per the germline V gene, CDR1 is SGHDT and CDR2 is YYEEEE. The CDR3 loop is CASSWGQGNAEQYF. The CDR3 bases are TGTGCCAGCAGCTGGGGACAGGGTAATGCCGAGCAGTACTTC.